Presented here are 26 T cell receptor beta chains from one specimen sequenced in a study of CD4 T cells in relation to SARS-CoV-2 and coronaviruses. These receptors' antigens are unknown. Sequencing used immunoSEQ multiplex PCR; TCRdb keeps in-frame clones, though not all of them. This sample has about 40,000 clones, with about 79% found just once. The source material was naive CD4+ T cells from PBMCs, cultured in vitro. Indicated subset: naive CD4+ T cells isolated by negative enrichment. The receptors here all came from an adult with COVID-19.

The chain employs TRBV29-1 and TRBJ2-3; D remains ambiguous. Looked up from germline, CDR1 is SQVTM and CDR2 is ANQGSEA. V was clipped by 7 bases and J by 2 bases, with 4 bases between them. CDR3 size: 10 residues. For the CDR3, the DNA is TGCAGCGCCGTCACAGATACGCAGTATTTT. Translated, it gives CSAVTDTQYF.

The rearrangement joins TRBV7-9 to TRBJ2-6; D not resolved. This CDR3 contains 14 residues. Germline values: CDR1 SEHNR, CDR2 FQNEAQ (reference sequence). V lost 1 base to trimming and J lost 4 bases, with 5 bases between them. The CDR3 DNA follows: TGTGCCAGCAGCTTAGTTAGGGGGGCCAACGTCCTGACTTTC. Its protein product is CASSLVRGANVLTF.

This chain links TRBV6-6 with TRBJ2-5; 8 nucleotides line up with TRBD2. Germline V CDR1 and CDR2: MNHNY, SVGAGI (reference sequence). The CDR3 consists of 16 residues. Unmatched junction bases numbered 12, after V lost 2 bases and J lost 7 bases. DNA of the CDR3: TGTGCCAGCAGTTACGGGTCGGGAGGGCCCGGAGTGACCCAGTACTTC. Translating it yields CASSYGSGGPGVTQYF.

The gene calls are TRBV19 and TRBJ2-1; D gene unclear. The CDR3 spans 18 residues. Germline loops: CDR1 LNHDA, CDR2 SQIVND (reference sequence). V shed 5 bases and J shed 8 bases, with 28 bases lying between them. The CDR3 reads CASSSLSFWGSGQDEQFF. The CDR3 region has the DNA TGTGCCAGTAGTTCTTTGAGCTTTTGGGGTAGTGGGCAAGATGAGCAGTTCTTC. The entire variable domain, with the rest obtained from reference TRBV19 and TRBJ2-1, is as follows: DGGITQSPKYLFRKEGQNVTLSCEQNLNHDAMYWYRQDPGQGLRLIYYSQIVNDFQKGDIAEGYSVSREKKESFPLTVTSAQKNPTAFYLCASSSLSFWGSGQDEQFFGPGTRLTVL.

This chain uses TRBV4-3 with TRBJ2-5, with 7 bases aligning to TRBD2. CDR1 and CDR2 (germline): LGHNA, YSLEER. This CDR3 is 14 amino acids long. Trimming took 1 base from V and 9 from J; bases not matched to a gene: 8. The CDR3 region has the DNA TGCGCCAGCAGCCAAGGGGGGGGTGCCGGGGCCCAGTACTTC. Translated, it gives CASSQGGGAGAQYF.

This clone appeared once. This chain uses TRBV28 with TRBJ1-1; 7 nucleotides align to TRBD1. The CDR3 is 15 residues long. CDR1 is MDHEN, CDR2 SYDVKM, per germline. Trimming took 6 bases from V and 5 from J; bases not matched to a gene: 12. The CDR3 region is CASSATGTIWTEAFF. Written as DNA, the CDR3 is TGTGCCAGCAGCGCGACAGGGACGATTTGGACTGAAGCTTTCTTT. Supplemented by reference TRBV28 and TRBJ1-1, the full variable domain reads DVKVTQSSRYLVKRTGEKVFLECVQDMDHENMFWYRQDPGLGLRLIYFSYDVKMKEKGDIPEGYSVSREKKERFSLILESASTNQTSMYLCASSATGTIWTEAFFGQGTRLTVV.

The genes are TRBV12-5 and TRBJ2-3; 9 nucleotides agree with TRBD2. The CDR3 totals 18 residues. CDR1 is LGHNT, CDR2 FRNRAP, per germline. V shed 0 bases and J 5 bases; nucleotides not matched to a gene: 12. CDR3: CASGLVLGGRGGQDTQYF. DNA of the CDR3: TGTGCTAGTGGTTTGGTACTAGGCGGGAGGGGAGGTCAAGATACGCAGTATTTT.

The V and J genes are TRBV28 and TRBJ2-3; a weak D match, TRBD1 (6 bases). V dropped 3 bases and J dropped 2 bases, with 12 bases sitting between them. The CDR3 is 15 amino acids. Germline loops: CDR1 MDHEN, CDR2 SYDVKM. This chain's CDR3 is CASSFFQGNTDTQYF. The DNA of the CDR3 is TGTGCCAGCAGTTTTTTCCAGGGGAACACAGATACGCAGTATTTT.

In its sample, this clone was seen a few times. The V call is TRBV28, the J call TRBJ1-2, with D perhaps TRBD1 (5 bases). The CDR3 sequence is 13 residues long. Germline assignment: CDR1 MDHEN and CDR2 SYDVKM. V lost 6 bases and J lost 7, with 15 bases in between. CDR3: CASSRDGRGGYTF. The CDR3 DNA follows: TGTGCCAGCAGCCGGGACGGGAGAGGTGGCTACACCTTC.

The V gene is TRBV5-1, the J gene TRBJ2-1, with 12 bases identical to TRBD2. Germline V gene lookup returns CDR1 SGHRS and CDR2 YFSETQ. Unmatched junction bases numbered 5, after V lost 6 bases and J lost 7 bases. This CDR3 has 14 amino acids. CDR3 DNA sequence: TGCGCCAGCAATCCCCTAGCGGGAGGGAATGAGCAGTTCTTC. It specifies CASNPLAGGNEQFF.

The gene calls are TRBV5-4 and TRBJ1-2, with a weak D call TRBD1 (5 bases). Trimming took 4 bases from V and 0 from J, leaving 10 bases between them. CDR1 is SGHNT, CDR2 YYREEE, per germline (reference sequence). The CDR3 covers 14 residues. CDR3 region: CASSPDSANYGYTF. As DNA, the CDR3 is TGTGCCAGCAGCCCCGACAGCGCTAACTATGGCTACACCTTC.

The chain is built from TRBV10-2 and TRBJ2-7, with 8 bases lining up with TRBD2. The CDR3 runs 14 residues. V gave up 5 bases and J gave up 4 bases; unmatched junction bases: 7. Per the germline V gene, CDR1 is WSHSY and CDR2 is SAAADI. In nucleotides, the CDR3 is TGCGCCAGCAGTTTACCGGGACTAGATTACGAGCAGTACTTC. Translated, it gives CASSLPGLDYEQYF.

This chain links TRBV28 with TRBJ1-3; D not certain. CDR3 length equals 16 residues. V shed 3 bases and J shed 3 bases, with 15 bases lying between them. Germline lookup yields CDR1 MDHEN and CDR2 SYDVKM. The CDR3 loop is CASSLLLLGDGNTIYF. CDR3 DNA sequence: TGTGCCAGCAGTTTGCTTCTCCTCGGGGATGGAAACACCATATATTTT. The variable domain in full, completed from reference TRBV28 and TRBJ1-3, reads DVKVTQSSRYLVKRTGEKVFLECVQDMDHENMFWYRQDPGLGLRLIYFSYDVKMKEKGDIPEGYSVSREKKERFSLILESASTNQTSMYLCASSLLLLGDGNTIYFGEGSWLTVV.

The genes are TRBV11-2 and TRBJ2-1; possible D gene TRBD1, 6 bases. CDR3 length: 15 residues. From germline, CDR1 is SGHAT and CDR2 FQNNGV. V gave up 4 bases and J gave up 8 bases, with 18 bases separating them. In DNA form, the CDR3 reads TGTGCCAGCAGCTCCTTGACAGGCCGAGCGGATGAGCAGTTCTTC. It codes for CASSSLTGRADEQFF.

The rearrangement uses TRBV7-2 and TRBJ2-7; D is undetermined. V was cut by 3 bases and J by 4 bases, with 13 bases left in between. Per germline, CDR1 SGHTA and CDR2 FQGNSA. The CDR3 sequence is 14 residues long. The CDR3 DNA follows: TGTGCCAGCAGCTTGGCAGACGCGATATACGAGCAGTACTTC. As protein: CASSLADAIYEQYF.

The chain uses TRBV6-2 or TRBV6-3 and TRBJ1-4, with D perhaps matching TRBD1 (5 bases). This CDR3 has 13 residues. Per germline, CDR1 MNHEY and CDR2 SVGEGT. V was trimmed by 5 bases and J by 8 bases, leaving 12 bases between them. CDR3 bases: TGTGCCAGCAGTGGGGACGGCGGAGAAAAACTGTTTTTT. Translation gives CASSGDGGEKLFF.

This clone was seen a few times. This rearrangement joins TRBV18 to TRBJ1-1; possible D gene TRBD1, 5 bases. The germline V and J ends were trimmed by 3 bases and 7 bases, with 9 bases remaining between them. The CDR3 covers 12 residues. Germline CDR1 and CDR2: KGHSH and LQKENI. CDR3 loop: CASSPTDSEAFF. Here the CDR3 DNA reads TGTGCCAGCTCACCGACCGACAGTGAAGCTTTCTTT.

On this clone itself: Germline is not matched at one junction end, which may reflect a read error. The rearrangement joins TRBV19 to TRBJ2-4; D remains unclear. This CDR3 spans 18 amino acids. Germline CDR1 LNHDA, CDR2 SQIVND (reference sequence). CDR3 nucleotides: TGTGCCAGCAGTATTGGGTTTAGGCAGGTACAAGCCAAAAACATTCAGTACTTC. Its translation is CASSIGFRQVQAKNIQYF.

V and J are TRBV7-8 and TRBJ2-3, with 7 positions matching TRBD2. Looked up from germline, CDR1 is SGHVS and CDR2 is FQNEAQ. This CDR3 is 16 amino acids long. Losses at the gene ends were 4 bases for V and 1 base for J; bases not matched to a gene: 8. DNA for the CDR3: TGTGCCAGCAGCTCTCAGGCCAGCGGGGGCACAGATACGCAGTATTTT. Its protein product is CASSSQASGGTDTQYF.

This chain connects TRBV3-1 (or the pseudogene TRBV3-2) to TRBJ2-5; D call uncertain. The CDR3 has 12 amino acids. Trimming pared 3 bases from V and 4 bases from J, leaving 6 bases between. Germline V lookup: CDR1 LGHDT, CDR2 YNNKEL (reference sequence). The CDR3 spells CASSQLLETQYF. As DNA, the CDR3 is TGTGCCAGCAGCCAGCTCTTAGAGACCCAGTACTTC.

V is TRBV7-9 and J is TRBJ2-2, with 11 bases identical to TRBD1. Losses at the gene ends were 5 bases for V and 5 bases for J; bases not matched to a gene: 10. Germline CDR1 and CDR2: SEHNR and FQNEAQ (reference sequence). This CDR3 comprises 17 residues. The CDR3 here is CASSRTGQGAHTGELFF. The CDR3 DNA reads TGTGCCAGCAGCCGTACCGGACAGGGGGCGCATACCGGGGAGCTGTTTTTT.

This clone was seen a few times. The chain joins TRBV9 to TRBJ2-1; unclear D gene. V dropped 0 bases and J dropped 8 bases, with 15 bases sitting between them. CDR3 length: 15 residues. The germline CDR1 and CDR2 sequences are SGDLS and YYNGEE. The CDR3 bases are TGTGCCAGCAGCGTAGATCCCCTCCCCAGCGATGAGCAGTTCTTC. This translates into CASSVDPLPSDEQFF.

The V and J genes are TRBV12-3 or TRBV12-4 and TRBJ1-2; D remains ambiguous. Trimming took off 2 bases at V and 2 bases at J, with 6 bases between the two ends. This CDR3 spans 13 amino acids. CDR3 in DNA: TGTGCCAGCAGTTTATCCAAAAACTATGGCTACACCTTC. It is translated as CASSLSKNYGYTF.

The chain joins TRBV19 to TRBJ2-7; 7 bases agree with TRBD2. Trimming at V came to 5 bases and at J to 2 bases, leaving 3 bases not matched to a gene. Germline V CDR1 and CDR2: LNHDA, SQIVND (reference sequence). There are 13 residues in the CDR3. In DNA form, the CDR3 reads TGTGCCAGTAGTCCGGGGGGAACCTACGAGCAGTACTTC. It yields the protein CASSPGGTYEQYF.

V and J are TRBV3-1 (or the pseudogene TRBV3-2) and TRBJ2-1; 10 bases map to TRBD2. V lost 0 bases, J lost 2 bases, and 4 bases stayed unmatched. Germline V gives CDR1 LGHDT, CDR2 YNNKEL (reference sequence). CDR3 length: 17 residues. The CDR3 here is CASSQEGLAGAYNEQFF. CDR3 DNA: TGTGCCAGCAGCCAAGAGGGGCTAGCGGGGGCCTACAATGAGCAGTTCTTC.

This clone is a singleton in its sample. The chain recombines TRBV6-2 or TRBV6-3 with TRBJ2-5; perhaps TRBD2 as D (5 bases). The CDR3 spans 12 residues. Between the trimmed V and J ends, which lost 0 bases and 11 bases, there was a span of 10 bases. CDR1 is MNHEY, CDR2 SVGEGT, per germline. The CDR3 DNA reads TGTGCCAGCAGTTACTCGAGGGCCTTTCAGTACTTC. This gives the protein CASSYSRAFQYF.